This TCR beta chain was found in a study of shared clonotypes between healthy human individuals. Each of the donors was a healthy adult who was HIV-negative and had not had a recent acute infection or vaccination. Samples underwent the assay at deep level. An approximately 200 ng quantity of DNA, about 30,000 T cell genomes, went into the sorted-subset replicate PCRs. TCRdb keeps only in-frame clones here, not all; method: immunoSEQ multiplex PCR. The sample includes more than 2,000,000 clones, approximately 94% of them seen just once. After removal of 4 bases from V and 4 bases from J, the junction contained 8 bases not matched to a gene. The V gene's germline CDR1 is SGHRS and CDR2 YFSETQ. The CDR3 runs 16 residues. Remarks on this clone: The antigen is undetermined.

General observations from the study: Against clonotypes common to all four donors, non-shared ones had lower generation probabilities.

The clonotype was recovered from a man aged 18-30 years in good health. This rearrangement joins TRBV5-1 to TRBJ1-2, with 12 bases identical to TRBD1. Sequencing was done on a sample of naive CD4+ T cells sorted from blood. Described subset: CD45RA+ positively selected. The CDR3 coding sequence is TGCGCCAGCAGCAACTCCGGGACAGGGGGCAGCTATGGCTACACCTTC. Its protein product is CASSNSGTGGSYGYTF.